A single sample gave rise to the 30 T cell receptor beta chains below, sequenced in a study of cytomegalovirus exposure and HLA in healthy donors. Vbeta (60) and Jbeta (13) primers were used in the PCR. TCRdb keeps only in-frame clones here, not all; method: immunoSEQ multiplex PCR. The sample contains roughly 100,000 clones, 60% to 75% of which appear only once. The source material was PBMCs. These receptors were taken from a man between 45 and 60 years old in good health and CMV-seronegative.

This chain uses TRBV6-5 with TRBJ1-5, with no clear D. With 0 bases removed from V and 4 bases from J, the gap between germline ends came to 7 bases. The germline gives CDR1 MNHEY, CDR2 SVGAGI. The CDR3 is made up of 14 amino acids. CDR3 loop: CASSYSRSNQPQHF. As DNA, the CDR3 is TGTGCCAGCAGTTACTCACGGTCTAATCAGCCCCAGCATTTT.

This rearrangement joins TRBV9 to TRBJ2-2; 10 bases match TRBD2. The ends lost 0 bases at V and 5 bases at J; junction bases unmatched: 10. The CDR3 covers 18 residues. Per germline, CDR1 SGDLS and CDR2 YYNGEE. The CDR3 bases are TGTGCCAGCAGCGTAGAGGGTAGCGGGGGGCCGGGAACCGGGGAGCTGTTTTTT. Translating it yields CASSVEGSGGPGTGELFF.

This chain links TRBV11-2 with TRBJ2-7; weak D call: TRBD1 (5 bases). Germline V gene sequence: CDR1 SGHAT, CDR2 FQNNGV. CDR3 length equals 14 residues. With 2 bases removed from V and 3 bases from J, the gap between germline ends came to 11 bases. The CDR3 bases are TGTGCCAGCAGCTTAAGGCAGGGATTCTACGAGCAGTACTTC. Amino acid sequence: CASSLRQGFYEQYF.

J is TRBJ2-3 and V is TRBV2; tentative D call: TRBD2 (6 bases). This CDR3 is built from 13 residues. The V end lost 8 bases, the J end lost 3 bases, and 12 bases lay between the germline ends. Germline V gene sequence: CDR1 SNHLY, CDR2 FYNNEI. The CDR3 DNA is TGTGCCAGCCGACTAGTGAGTACAGATACGCAGTATTTT. Its translation: CASRLVSTDTQYF.

This chain uses TRBV5-1 with TRBJ2-1, with D maybe TRBD2 (7 bases). Germline CDR1 and CDR2: SGHRS and YFSETQ. Trimming stripped 4 bases from V and 5 bases from J, with 16 bases between. The CDR3 totals 15 residues. Here the CDR3 reads CASSRLGGGDNEQFF. Written as DNA, the CDR3 is TGCGCCAGCAGCCGATTGGGAGGGGGGGACAATGAGCAGTTCTTC.

CDR3 nucleotides: TGTGCCAGCTCCGACATCTACTCCTACGAGCAGTACTTC. This gives the protein CASSDIYSYEQYF. The chain is built from TRBV19 and TRBJ2-7; unclear D gene. V lost 9 bases to trimming and J lost 0 bases, with 12 bases between them. Per germline, CDR1 LNHDA and CDR2 SQIVND (reference sequence). This CDR3 contains 13 residues.

This chain links TRBV2 with TRBJ1-3, with TRBD1 matching 7 bases. This CDR3 is built from 15 residues. V gave up 6 bases and J gave up 4 bases; unmatched junction bases: 9. The V gene's germline CDR1 is SNHLY and CDR2 FYNNEI. CDR3 protein: CASSRQTGTGNTIYF. Written as DNA, the CDR3 is TGTGCCAGCAGCCGACAGACAGGGACCGGAAACACCATATATTTT. The variable domain in full, completed from reference TRBV2 and TRBJ1-3, reads EPEVTQTPSHQVTQMGQEVILRCVPISNHLYFYWYRQILGQKVEFLVSFYNNEISEKSEIFDDQFSVERPDGSNFTLKIRSTKLEDSAMYFCASSRQTGTGNTIYFGEGSWLTVV.

The chain links TRBV12-5 to TRBJ2-3; 7 bases are shared with TRBD1. CDR3 length: 15 amino acids. The V gene's germline CDR1 is LGHNT and CDR2 FRNRAP. Trimming at V came to 1 base and at J to 2 bases, leaving 3 bases not matched to a gene. The CDR3 here is CASGLGDRATDTQYF. In nucleotides, the CDR3 is TGTGCTAGTGGTTTGGGGGACAGAGCCACAGATACGCAGTATTTT.

The chain joins TRBV2 to TRBJ2-3, with D possibly being TRBD2 (7 bases). Looked up from germline, CDR1 is SNHLY and CDR2 is FYNNEI. The CDR3 length is 12 residues. The V gene lost 8 bases and the J gene lost 4 bases, with 10 bases spanning the gap. Written as DNA, the CDR3 is TGTGCCAGCGGGGGGGCCGCAGATACGCAGTATTTT. It codes for CASGGAADTQYF.

The V call is TRBV2, the J call TRBJ1-5, with 9 bases that match TRBD1. J lost 4 bases, V lost 6 bases, and 1 base had no gene match. Germline values: CDR1 SNHLY, CDR2 FYNNEI. The CDR3 contains 13 residues. The DNA of the CDR3 is TGTGCCAGCAGGGGACAGGGAAATCAGCCCCAGCATTTT. This codes for CASRGQGNQPQHF.

The V and J genes are TRBV6-1 and TRBJ2-7; 12 nucleotides line up with TRBD2. Germline V gives CDR1 MNHNS, CDR2 SASEGT. The CDR3 extends over 18 amino acids. V shed 1 base, J shed 1 base, and the junction held 8 bases outside the gene matches. CDR3 in DNA: TGTGCCAGCAGTGAAGGTGGGCTAGCGGGGGGGCTTTCCTACGAGCAGTACTTC. Its translation is CASSEGGLAGGLSYEQYF.

CDR3 in amino acids: CASSSDRGPQHF. DNA of the CDR3: TGTGCCAGCAGTTCCGACCGGGGGCCCCAGCATTTT. The chain couples TRBV28 to TRBJ1-5, with unresolved D. The germline CDR1 and CDR2 sequences are MDHEN and SYDVKM. Trimming left V 4 bases short and J 9 bases short, with 10 bases between. The CDR3 sequence is 12 residues long.

The rearrangement links TRBV5-1 to TRBJ2-3, with TRBD1 matching over 7 bases. The CDR3 is 16 residues long. V shed 4 bases, J shed 0 bases, and the junction held 8 bases outside the gene matches. CDR1 and CDR2 (germline): SGHRS, YFSETQ. CDR3 sequence (DNA): TGCGCCAGCAGCCCTAGACAGGGCTATAGCACAGATACGCAGTATTTT. It codes for CASSPRQGYSTDTQYF. Looking up the rest from reference TRBV5-1 and TRBJ2-3 gives the full variable domain: KAGVTQTPRYLIKTRGQQVTLSCSPISGHRSVSWYQQTPGQGLQFLFEYFSETQRNKGNFPGRFSGRQFSNSRSEMNVSTLELGDSALYLCASSPRQGYSTDTQYFGPGTRLTVL.

The sample holds one count of this clone. The V gene is TRBV5-4, the J gene TRBJ1-3; 8 bases line up with TRBD1. The J segment lost 3 bases and the V segment lost 4 bases, leaving 6 bases of the junction unmatched. CDR1 and CDR2 from the germline V gene are SGHNT and YYREEE (reference sequence). The CDR3 runs 15 residues. DNA for the CDR3: TGTGCCAGCAGCACCGGGACAGGTGTTGGAAACACCATATATTTT. Encoded protein: CASSTGTGVGNTIYF. Together with reference TRBV5-4 and TRBJ1-3, the CDR3 gives the full variable domain: ETGVTQSPTHLIKTRGQQVTLRCSSQSGHNTVSWYQQALGQGPQFIFQYYREEENGRGNFPPRFSGLQFPNYSSELNVNALELDDSALYLCASSTGTGVGNTIYFGEGSWLTVV.

The rearrangement links TRBV11-3 to TRBJ2-1; D unclear. The CDR3 loop spans 13 amino acids. CDR1 and CDR2 (germline): SGHNT, YENEEA. V dropped 0 bases and J dropped 4 bases, with 4 bases sitting between them. The CDR3 reads CASSLDFYNEQFF. The CDR3 bases are TGTGCCAGCAGCTTAGACTTTTACAATGAGCAGTTCTTC.

The sample holds a few counts of this clone. The V and J genes are TRBV11-2 and TRBJ2-7; possibly TRBD2 for D (5 bases). CDR1 and CDR2 from the germline V gene are SGHAT and FQNNGV. The CDR3 consists of 14 residues. V shed 1 base and J shed 6 bases, with 13 bases lying between them. The CDR3 loop reads CASSLGSGLGEQYF. The CDR3 region has the DNA TGTGCCAGCAGCTTAGGGAGCGGCCTTGGCGAGCAGTACTTC.

This clone was recorded a few times. The chain recombines TRBV28 with TRBJ1-1; 7 bases agree with TRBD1. Losses at the gene ends were 3 bases for V and 2 bases for J; bases not matched to a gene: 6. CDR3 size: 15 residues. Germline V gene sequence: CDR1 MDHEN, CDR2 SYDVKM. The CDR3 spells CASSLGTGANTEAFF. CDR3 coding DNA: TGTGCCAGCAGTTTGGGAACAGGGGCCAACACTGAAGCTTTCTTT. The full variable domain, rest sourced from reference TRBV28 and TRBJ1-1, is DVKVTQSSRYLVKRTGEKVFLECVQDMDHENMFWYRQDPGLGLRLIYFSYDVKMKEKGDIPEGYSVSREKKERFSLILESASTNQTSMYLCASSLGTGANTEAFFGQGTRLTVV.

The V gene is TRBV5-4, the J gene TRBJ2-5; 7 positions agree with TRBD2. The CDR3 has 15 amino acids. Germline values: CDR1 SGHNT, CDR2 YYREEE (reference sequence). V shed 3 bases, J shed 2 bases, and the junction held 7 bases outside the gene matches. The CDR3 region has the DNA TGTGCCAGCAGCTCGTGGAGCGGGGCTCAAGAGACCCAGTACTTC. Translated: CASSSWSGAQETQYF.

This clone was recorded a few times. The same CDR3 also results from other DNA sequences found in this sample. The genes are TRBV7-2 and TRBJ2-7; TRBD1 is a possible D gene (5 bases). The CDR3 sequence is 16 residues long. CDR1 and CDR2 from the germline V gene are SGHTA and FQGNSA. V shed 5 bases and J shed 6 bases, with 23 bases lying between them. CDR3 loop: CASSPAQTLKGLEQYF. CDR3 in DNA: TGTGCCAGCAGCCCCGCCCAGACCCTAAAGGGGCTCGAGCAGTACTTC. Drawing the rest from reference TRBV7-2 and TRBJ2-7, the complete variable domain is GAGVSQSPSNKVTEKGKDVELRCDPISGHTALYWYRQSLGQGLEFLIYFQGNSAPDKSGLPSDRFSAERTGGSVSTLTIQRTQQEDSAVYLCASSPAQTLKGLEQYFGPGTRLTVT.

The chain carries TRBV30 and TRBJ1-1, with D unclear. CDR1 GTSNPN and CDR2 SVGIG come from the germline V gene (reference sequence). The V gene lost 0 bases and the J gene lost 2 bases, with 10 bases spanning the gap. This CDR3 region has 14 residues. This CDR3 is CAWSVIESNTEAFF. In DNA, the CDR3 is TGTGCCTGGAGTGTAATTGAGAGTAACACTGAAGCTTTCTTT. Filled out from reference TRBV30 and TRBJ1-1, the complete variable domain reads SQTIHQWPATLVQPVGSPLSLECTVEGTSNPNLYWYRQAAGRGLQLLFYSVGIGQISSEVPQNLSASRPQDRQFILSSKKLLLSDSGFYLCAWSVIESNTEAFFGQGTRLTVV.

This clone was detected a few times. This chain connects TRBV6-5 to TRBJ2-7; TRBD1 matches 8 bases. Germline V lookup: CDR1 MNHEY, CDR2 SVGAGI. This CDR3 is 14 amino acids long. Trimming cost V 6 bases and J 2 bases; bases outside gene matches: 6. CDR3 bases: TGTGCCAGCAGAACCACGGACAGGGCCTACGAGCAGTACTTC. Protein: CASRTTDRAYEQYF.

This chain links TRBV7-2 with TRBJ2-1, with 9 nucleotides matching TRBD2. The CDR3 runs 14 residues. Germline loops: CDR1 SGHTA, CDR2 FQGNSA. Losses at the gene ends were 4 bases for V and 12 bases for J; bases not matched to a gene: 10. Written as DNA, the CDR3 is TGTGCCAGCAGCTCCAATAGCGGGAGATCGAGGCAGTTCTTC. Encoded protein: CASSSNSGRSRQFF.

This clone was detected only a few times. The chain employs TRBV5-1 and TRBJ2-1, with TRBD2 identical over 8 bases. This CDR3 spans 16 amino acids. Germline V gives CDR1 SGHRS, CDR2 YFSETQ. The J segment lost 4 bases and the V segment lost 4 bases, leaving 10 bases of the junction unmatched. The CDR3 is CASSPGRGAGYNEQFF. CDR3 coding DNA: TGCGCCAGCAGCCCAGGGCGGGGGGCCGGTTACAATGAGCAGTTCTTC.

This rearrangement joins TRBV27 to TRBJ1-1; D unresolved. V lost 0 bases and J 2 bases, leaving 13 bases between the germline ends. The CDR3 runs 16 residues. Germline V gives CDR1 MNHEY, CDR2 SMNVEV (reference sequence). The CDR3 bases are TGTGCCAGCAGTTTATCTTTTCCGGGAATTAACACTGAAGCTTTCTTT. This translates into CASSLSFPGINTEAFF.

This clone appeared a few times. The chain combines TRBV6-1 with TRBJ1-5, with TRBD1 as a possible D gene (5 bases). The CDR3 has 15 amino acids. The germline gives CDR1 MNHNS, CDR2 SASEGT. Trimming pared 4 bases from V and 2 bases from J, leaving 12 bases between. The CDR3 sequence is CASSGQGFGNQPQHF. CDR3 nucleotides: TGTGCCAGCAGTGGGCAGGGATTCGGCAATCAGCCCCAGCATTTT.

This clone has more than one count but fewer than ten. CDR3 region: CASSEGREGRVNEQFF. CDR3 coding DNA: TGTGCCAGCAGTGAAGGGCGGGAGGGGAGAGTCAATGAGCAGTTCTTC. This chain links TRBV6-1 with TRBJ2-1; 9 bases line up with TRBD2. V shed 1 base and J 6 bases; nucleotides not matched to a gene: 7. The CDR3 extends over 16 amino acids. From germline, CDR1 is MNHNS and CDR2 SASEGT.

The chain links TRBV7-9 to TRBJ2-5; D remains unclear. The CDR3 extends over 13 amino acids. V shed 4 bases and J shed 5 bases, with 11 bases lying between them. Germline values: CDR1 SEHNR, CDR2 FQNEAQ (reference sequence). The CDR3 here is CASSYPHGETQYF. The CDR3 region has the DNA TGTGCCAGCAGCTACCCTCACGGGGAGACCCAGTACTTC.

The genes are TRBV29-1 and TRBJ2-2; TRBD1 matches 8 bases. The CDR3 consists of 14 residues. The V segment lost 5 bases and the J segment 5 bases; nucleotides outside the gene matches: 7. The V gene's germline CDR1 is SQVTM and CDR2 ANQGSEA. The DNA for the CDR3 is TGCAGCGTTCACGGACAGGGACGGACCGGGGAGCTGTTTTTT. Its protein product is CSVHGQGRTGELFF.

This clone showed up just a few times. V and J are TRBV2 and TRBJ1-1; D gene unclear. The germline V and J ends were trimmed by 2 bases and 2 bases, with 12 bases remaining between them. The CDR3 is 15 residues long. The germline gives CDR1 SNHLY, CDR2 FYNNEI. The CDR3, as DNA: TGTGCCAGCAGTGAAAGGAGGACGCAAAACACTGAAGCTTTCTTT. This gives the protein CASSERRTQNTEAFF.

This clone appeared once. The V and J genes are TRBV28 and TRBJ1-3; D gene uncertain. The CDR3 length is 16 residues. Germline V gene data show CDR1 as MDHEN and CDR2 as SYDVKM. V was cut by 7 bases and J by 0 bases, with 16 bases left in between. CDR3 sequence: CASTAPGLSSGNTIYF. As DNA, the CDR3 is TGTGCCAGCACGGCACCAGGACTGAGCTCTGGAAACACCATATATTTT.